This TCR beta chain was documented in a study of regulatory T cells in long-lasting Graves disease. Findings of the study overall: When disease was persistent, TRBV28, TRBJ1-2 and TRBJ2-5 were the favored segments.

The ends lost 5 bases at V and 1 base at J; junction bases unmatched: 5. The CDR3 is 14 residues long. Germline V lookup: CDR1 SGHTA, CDR2 FQGNSA. The sample holds many counts of this clonotype. Its antigen is as yet unknown. Arm-PCR of CDR3 regions with iRepertoire HTBI primers generated TCR beta libraries. Per the study methods: Samples jointly harbored 60 to 70 TRBV and about 15 TRBJ segments. TCRdb redid the calling of the multiplex PCR reads with MiXCR, one entry per CDR3 protein. The V and J calls and clone size come from TCRdb's table, not from the authors' own analysis. The table has more than 400,000 distinct CDR3 sequences, roughly 15% seen once. Time point given: newly diagnosed GD, antithyroid drugs for less than 3 months. PBMC-extracted RNA yielded the TCR library. These data also featured in a second study, about T cells in Graves' hyperthyroidism and ophthalmopathy. In that study: Stable Graves' hyperthyroidism meant no ophthalmopathy progression within 18 months.

The chain joins TRBV7-2 to TRBJ2-7; 7 nucleotides align to TRBD1. The TCR was taken from a woman younger than 45 with Graves disease. Sequenced material: peripheral blood mononuclear cells (PBMCs), taken at new diagnosis, from a patient treated with antithyroid drugs. CDR3 amino acids: CASSPDRDSYEQYF. CDR3 bases: TGTGCCAGCAGCCCTGACAGGGATTCCTACGAGCAGTACTTC. The entire variable domain, with the rest obtained from reference TRBV7-2 and TRBJ2-7, is as follows: GAGVSQSPSNKVTEKGKDVELRCDPISGHTALYWYRQSLGQGLEFLIYFQGNSAPDKSGLPSDRFSAERTGGSVSTLTIQRTQQEDSAVYLCASSPDRDSYEQYFGPGTRLTVT.